Presented here are 15 T cell receptor beta chains from one specimen sequenced in a study of shared clonotypes between healthy human individuals. Method: immunoSEQ multiplex PCR; TCRdb's copy keeps in-frame clones and lacks some. The sample lists fewer than 3 million clones, about 90% occurring once. Sequenced material: naive CD4+ T cells from PBMCs. Specified subset: CD45RA+ positively selected. These receptors originate from a man in his late teens or twenties in good health. Some clones in this sample may be carry-over from other donors' samples.

The chain joins TRBV4-2 to TRBJ1-2; the D gene is possibly TRBD1 (5 bases). Germline CDR1 reads LGHNA; CDR2 reads YNFKEQ. The CDR3 spans 15 residues. V lost 1 base to trimming and J lost 2 bases, with 11 bases between them. The CDR3: CASSQGVPGNYGYTF. Written as DNA, the CDR3 is TGTGCCAGCAGCCAAGGGGTCCCAGGGAACTATGGCTACACCTTC.

The chain recombines TRBV18 with TRBJ1-1; 7 bases fit TRBD1. V lost 4 bases, J lost 2 bases, and 7 bases stayed unmatched. The CDR3 spans 15 residues. The germline V gene has CDR1 KGHSH and CDR2 LQKENI. CDR3 amino acids: CASSRRQGENTEAFF. The CDR3 nucleotides read TGTGCCAGCTCACGAAGACAGGGTGAAAACACTGAAGCTTTCTTT.

This rearrangement joins TRBV7-6 to TRBJ2-1; tentative D call: TRBD2 (5 bases). V lost 1 base, J lost 0 bases, and 7 bases lay in between. The CDR3 totals 15 residues. Germline lookup yields CDR1 SGHVS and CDR2 FNYEAQ. DNA for the CDR3: TGTGCCAGCAGCTTAGAAGGGAGCTCCTACAATGAGCAGTTCTTC. This codes for CASSLEGSSYNEQFF.

The V call is TRBV6-1, the J call TRBJ2-7; 7 bases fit TRBD2. V lost 4 bases and J lost 4; bases outside the gene matches: 7. Germline V gene data show CDR1 as MNHNS and CDR2 as SASEGT. The CDR3 is 14 amino acids. CDR3 DNA sequence: TGTGCCAGCAGTGTTGGCGGGAGCAGGTACGAGCAGTACTTC. This codes for CASSVGGSRYEQYF.

In its sample, this clone was seen once. V usage is TRBV11-3 and J usage is TRBJ2-7; possibly TRBD2 for D (6 bases). This CDR3 has 15 amino acids. The V end lost 4 bases, the J end lost 1 base, and 14 bases lay between the germline ends. CDR1 is SGHNT and CDR2 is YENEEA in the germline V gene. The CDR3 region has the DNA TGTGCCAGCAGCTCGTATACTAGCTTGTCCTACGAGCAGTACTTC. Translating it yields CASSSYTSLSYEQYF.

J is TRBJ2-7 and V is TRBV28, with unresolved D. CDR1 and CDR2 from the germline V gene are MDHEN and SYDVKM. Trimming removed 6 bases at V and 2 bases at J, with 17 bases between. CDR3 size: 15 residues. CDR3: CASSPPDRSTYEQYF. In DNA, the CDR3 is TGTGCCAGCAGCCCCCCCGACCGATCCACCTACGAGCAGTACTTC. Full variable domain (missing parts from reference TRBV28 and TRBJ2-7): DVKVTQSSRYLVKRTGEKVFLECVQDMDHENMFWYRQDPGLGLRLIYFSYDVKMKEKGDIPEGYSVSREKKERFSLILESASTNQTSMYLCASSPPDRSTYEQYFGPGTRLTVT.

This clone was found a few times. The same CDR3 can be traced to other DNA sequences in this sample. This chain joins TRBV9 and TRBJ1-3; D not resolved. This CDR3 is built from 15 residues. V was shortened by 0 bases and J by 0 bases, with 7 bases between the two germline ends. Germline CDR1 SGDLS, CDR2 YYNGEE. The CDR3 DNA reads TGTGCCAGCAGCGTAGGGGCAGCCTCTGGAAACACCATATATTTT. It codes for CASSVGAASGNTIYF.

The rearrangement joins TRBV7-2 to TRBJ2-2, with 13 bases that match TRBD2. The CDR3 runs to 17 residues. Per germline, CDR1 SGHTA and CDR2 FQGNSA. Trimming removed 6 bases from V and 6 bases from J; junction bases left unmatched: 10. This chain's CDR3 is CASRLGTSGTVAGELFF. The CDR3 DNA reads TGTGCCAGCAGGCTGGGGACTAGCGGGACTGTGGCCGGGGAGCTGTTTTTT.

V gene TRBV18 combines with J gene TRBJ1-4; 9 bases match TRBD1. The CDR3 is 15 residues long. Per the germline V gene, CDR1 is KGHSH and CDR2 is LQKENI. Trimming at V came to 5 bases and at J to 6 bases, leaving 7 bases not matched to a gene. The CDR3 spells CASSFLQGADEKLFF. CDR3 nucleotides: TGTGCCAGCTCATTCCTACAGGGGGCGGATGAAAAACTGTTTTTT.

The chain joins TRBV19 to TRBJ1-1; unclear D gene. V lost 4 bases and J 7 bases, leaving 13 bases between the germline ends. This CDR3 comprises 13 residues. The germline CDR1 and CDR2 sequences are LNHDA and SQIVND (reference sequence). CDR3 bases: TGTGCCAGTAGTACCGGTCAAGTGCGTGAAGCTTTCTTT. Translated, it gives CASSTGQVREAFF.

The chain carries TRBV28 and TRBJ2-1; D might be TRBD2 (6 bases). Looked up from germline, CDR1 is MDHEN and CDR2 is SYDVKM. Trimming took 6 bases from V and 0 from J, leaving 9 bases between them. There are 14 residues in the CDR3. The CDR3 sequence is CASRIADSYNEQFF. For the CDR3, the DNA is TGTGCCAGCAGAATAGCGGACTCCTACAATGAGCAGTTCTTC.

J is TRBJ1-2 and V is TRBV5-1, with a possible D match to TRBD1 (6 bases). Germline V lookup: CDR1 SGHRS, CDR2 YFSETQ. The V end lost 6 bases, the J end lost 4 bases, and 19 bases lay between the germline ends. This CDR3 is built from 15 residues. The DNA for the CDR3 is TGCGCCAGCAACGACCGGACAGAGAGTTTCTATGGCTACACCTTC. Translation: CASNDRTESFYGYTF.

V gene TRBV5-1 combines with J gene TRBJ2-7; a possible D gene is TRBD2 (5 bases). This CDR3 region has 15 residues. The V and J ends lost 4 bases and 0 bases respectively, with 14 bases between them. CDR1 is SGHRS, CDR2 YFSETQ, per germline. The CDR3 region is CASSLERRSSYEQYF. The CDR3 bases are TGCGCCAGCAGCCTCGAGCGGCGAAGCTCCTACGAGCAGTACTTC.

The chain combines TRBV7-2 with TRBJ2-3; D might be TRBD1 or TRBD2, each matching 5 bases. The length of the CDR3 is 13 residues. Germline V CDR1 and CDR2: SGHTA, FQGNSA. Trimming removed 5 bases from V and 5 bases from J, with 11 bases in between. CDR3 sequence: CASSPGLGDTQYF. The CDR3 DNA is TGTGCCAGCAGCCCGGGGCTAGGAGATACGCAGTATTTT.

This chain connects TRBV29-1 to TRBJ2-4; a possible D gene is TRBD2 (6 bases). This CDR3 has 13 residues. Trimming took off 6 bases at V and 9 bases at J, with 18 bases between the two ends. Germline CDR1 SQVTM, CDR2 ANQGSEA. This CDR3 is CSVALQQEGIQYF. The DNA for the CDR3 is TGCAGCGTGGCCCTCCAACAGGAGGGCATTCAGTACTTC. Supplemented by reference TRBV29-1 and TRBJ2-4, the full variable domain reads SAVISQKPSRDICQRGTSLTIQCQVDSQVTMMFWYRQQPGQSLTLIATANQGSEATYESGFVIDKFPISRPNLTFSTLTVSNMSPEDSSIYLCSVALQQEGIQYFGAGTRLSVL.